The 10 T cell receptor beta chains reported below all come from one sample, sequenced in a study of T cells after yellow fever vaccination. TCRdb itself ran the 5' RACE reads through MiXCR, one entry per CDR3 protein. There are roughly 27,000 distinct CDR3 sequences in the sample; 5% to 6% occur only once, and roughly 41% lies in the top ten. The sequences come from CD8+ T cells sorted from PBMCs, collected 10 days after the yellow fever booster vaccination. These receptor sequences come from a man younger than 45 who received the YFV17D yellow fever vaccine.

Ten or more counts support this clonotype. The chain employs TRBV4-3 and TRBJ2-2; TRBD1 matches at 9 bases. This CDR3 is 14 amino acids long. The germline gives CDR1 LGHNA, CDR2 YSLEER. V lost 4 bases and J lost 5; bases outside the gene matches: 2. CDR3 sequence: CASSPGQGTGELFF. The CDR3 bases are TGCGCCAGCAGCCCCGGACAGGGGACCGGGGAGCTGTTTTTT.

There are many counts of this clonotype. This chain uses TRBV18 with TRBJ2-7, with no clear D. This CDR3 has 14 residues. V gave up 4 bases and J gave up 2 bases, with 12 bases separating them. The germline CDR1 and CDR2 sequences are KGHSH and LQKENI. In DNA, the CDR3 is TGTGCCAGCTCACTAACCGGGCCCGCCTACGAGCAGTACTTC. This sequence encodes CASSLTGPAYEQYF.

This clonotype was picked up many times. This chain links TRBV15 with TRBJ2-7; D is ambiguous. CDR1 LNHNV and CDR2 YYDKDF come from the germline V gene (reference sequence). Trimming removed 1 base at V and 5 bases at J, with 15 bases between. The length of the CDR3 is 15 residues. CDR3 coding DNA: TGTGCCACCAGCAGAGGACCGAACCCTGGCCACGAGCAGTACTTC. It yields the protein CATSRGPNPGHEQYF.

Remarks on this clonotype: A read error may produce the germline difference seen at one junction end. The V gene is TRBV28, the J gene TRBJ2-2, with no clear D. The germline gives CDR1 MDHEN, CDR2 SYDVKM. The CDR3 spans 14 residues. The CDR3 DNA reads TGTGCCATGGGCCCCGGGCTCCTCTGCTGGGAACTGTTTTTT. Translation gives CAMGPGLLCWELFF.

This clonotype showed up many times. The chain employs TRBV7-9 and TRBJ2-1, with D perhaps TRBD2 (5 bases). The CDR3 spans 16 residues. Trimming took off 0 bases at V and 4 bases at J, with 13 bases between the two ends. Germline V CDR1 and CDR2: SEHNR, FQNEAQ (reference sequence). The CDR3 DNA reads TGTGCCAGCAGCTTAGCTGTCTGGGAGCTGTACAATGAGCAGTTCTTC. It yields the protein CASSLAVWELYNEQFF.

This clonotype has at least ten counts. The genes are TRBV4-1 and TRBJ2-2, with TRBD2 matching over 8 bases. Germline CDR1 reads MGHRA; CDR2 reads YSYEKL. CDR3 length: 17 amino acids. V dropped 5 bases and J dropped 4; count of bases not matched to a gene: 12. CDR3 region: CASSGPGLDVTTGELFF. The CDR3 DNA sequence: TGCGCCAGCAGCGGGCCGGGACTAGACGTGACCACCGGGGAGCTGTTTTTT.

This clonotype was seen at least ten times. The genes are TRBV7-2 and TRBJ2-3; 9 bases are a match to TRBD2. V lost 5 bases and J lost 4; bases outside the gene matches: 7. Germline V CDR1 and CDR2: SGHTA, FQGNSA. This CDR3 comprises 15 residues. The CDR3 loop reads CASSTWREGPDTQYF. The DNA for the CDR3 is TGTGCCAGCAGCACTTGGCGGGAGGGCCCAGATACGCAGTATTTT.

This clonotype has a count of ten or more. The chain is built from TRBV9 and TRBJ2-5, with TRBD2 matching over 7 bases. The germline gives CDR1 SGDLS, CDR2 YYNGEE. This CDR3 contains 14 residues. J gave up 2 bases and V 3 bases, and 4 bases lay outside the gene matches. The CDR3 region is CASSGGGGQETQYF. Here the CDR3 DNA reads TGTGCCAGCAGCGGGGGCGGGGGTCAAGAGACCCAGTACTTC.

Ten or more counts support this clonotype. The chain recombines TRBV12-5 with TRBJ2-7; 14 nucleotides agree with TRBD2. The trim removed 5 bases at V and 6 bases at J, leaving 15 bases unmatched. The length of the CDR3 is 18 residues. Germline CDR1 LGHNT, CDR2 FRNRAP. The chain's CDR3 is CASGPSSGLAGEFSEQYF. CDR3 DNA sequence: TGTGCTAGTGGTCCAAGCTCGGGACTAGCGGGAGAATTCTCCGAGCAGTACTTC.

This clonotype occurred many times. V usage is TRBV15 and J usage is TRBJ1-5; D remains unclear. The germline V gene has CDR1 LNHNV and CDR2 YYDKDF (reference sequence). The length of the CDR3 is 8 residues. CDR3 sequence (DNA): TGTAGCAATCAGCCCCAGCATTTT. Protein product: CSNQPQHF. Based on the CDR3 plus reference TRBV15 and TRBJ1-5, the full variable domain is DAMVIQNPRYQVTQFGKPVTLSCSQTLNHNVMYWYQQKSSQAPKLLFHYYDKDFNNEADTPDNFQSRRPNTSFCFLDIRSPGLGDTAMYLCSNQPQHFGDGTRLSIL.